This TCR beta chain originates from a study of brain T cells in children with intractable seizures. Study results and caveats: Viral specificity was inferred only from CDR3 similarity; HCMV serostatus was unknown. Clones missing pre-surgery may reflect undersampling of that blood sample.

On this clone: Its antigen is undetermined.

Time point: blood from clinic visit 5 months post-surgery; TSC patient then seizure free. Sequencing was limited to surgery cases with top T cell transcript signatures in brain tissue. Using immunoSEQ multiplex PCR, the repertoire was profiled, and TCRdb retains in-frame clones only, with some absent. The sample yields about 350,000 clones, more than 85% seen once. This sample comprised peripheral blood, obtained roughly 5 months after surgery. The sequence was obtained from a boy under two years old with tuberous sclerosis and intractable seizures.

Written as DNA, the CDR3 is TGTGCCAGCAGCCGGGGCTTAAACTATGGCTACACCTTC. Translation: CASSRGLNYGYTF. The gene calls are TRBV6-5 and TRBJ1-2; weak D call: TRBD1 (5 bases). Germline CDR1 is MNHEY and CDR2 is SVGAGI. V was trimmed by 6 bases and J by 2 bases, leaving 10 bases between them. There are 13 residues in the CDR3.